These 20 T cell receptor beta chains were sequenced from one sample in a study of control samples from healthy donors and cancer patients. Measured with immunoSEQ multiplex PCR; TCRdb has only the in-frame clones, and not every one. The sample has 150,000 or so clones; around 93% are singletons. The sample was blood. These TCRs come from an older woman in good health.

The genes are TRBV4-1 and TRBJ1-5; possibly TRBD1 for D (6 bases). Trimming left V 7 bases short and J 1 base short, with 17 bases between. Looked up from germline, CDR1 is MGHRA and CDR2 is YSYEKL. This CDR3 is built from 16 residues. The CDR3 DNA reads TGCGCCAGCAACCCCTCATGGGGGCGAAGCAATCAGCCCCAGCATTTT. This encodes CASNPSWGRSNQPQHF.

The V gene is TRBV5-1, the J gene TRBJ1-4, with 9 bases aligning to TRBD1. The CDR3 consists of 14 residues. Germline V gene sequence: CDR1 SGHRS, CDR2 YFSETQ. The trim removed 8 bases at V and 5 bases at J, leaving 7 bases unmatched. The chain's CDR3 is CASYPGQGNEKLFF. CDR3 nucleotide sequence: TGCGCCAGTTATCCGGGACAGGGAAATGAAAAACTGTTTTTT. Using reference TRBV5-1 and TRBJ1-4 for the parts outside the CDR3, the full variable domain is KAGVTQTPRYLIKTRGQQVTLSCSPISGHRSVSWYQQTPGQGLQFLFEYFSETQRNKGNFPGRFSGRQFSNSRSEMNVSTLELGDSALYLCASYPGQGNEKLFFGSGTQLSVL.

The chain employs TRBV3-1 (or the pseudogene TRBV3-2) and TRBJ1-5; 7 positions match TRBD1. This CDR3 contains 12 residues. V shed 3 bases and J 9 bases; nucleotides not matched to a gene: 2. Looked up from germline, CDR1 is LGHDT and CDR2 is YNNKEL (reference sequence). Here the CDR3 DNA reads TGTGCCAGCAGCCATCGACAGGGGCCCCAGCATTTT. Protein sequence: CASSHRQGPQHF.

This chain links TRBV7-9 with TRBJ2-7; 7 nucleotides align to TRBD1. This CDR3 region has 15 residues. Trimming at V came to 4 bases and at J to 3 bases, leaving 9 bases not matched to a gene. Germline CDR1 SEHNR, CDR2 FQNEAQ (reference sequence). CDR3 DNA sequence: TGTGCCAGCAGCTCAGGACAGGCCCTTCTCTACGAGCAGTACTTC. The encoded protein is CASSSGQALLYEQYF.

The genes are TRBV29-1 and TRBJ1-2; D gene ambiguous. Germline-derived CDR1 and CDR2 are SQVTM and ANQGSEA. This CDR3 is 10 amino acids long. Between the trimmed V and J ends, which lost 6 bases and 8 bases, there was a span of 10 bases. CDR3 in DNA: TGCAGCGTCTGGAGTTCCGGCTACACCTTC. This sequence encodes CSVWSSGYTF.

J is TRBJ2-7 and V is TRBV10-1; D is tentatively TRBD1 or TRBD2 (5 bases each). This CDR3 has 14 amino acids. The V end lost 5 bases, the J end lost 1 base, and 12 bases lay between the germline ends. CDR1 and CDR2 from the germline V gene are WNHNN and SYGVQD (reference sequence). CDR3 coding DNA: TGCGCCAGCAGTAGCGAGGGGAAATCCTACGAGCAGTACTTC. Encoded protein: CASSSEGKSYEQYF.

The chain couples TRBV19 to TRBJ2-1; 7 bases match TRBD1. Germline CDR1 and CDR2: LNHDA and SQIVND (reference sequence). V trimming: 7 bases; J trimming: 2 bases; junction bases outside the gene matches: 8. The CDR3 is made up of 15 amino acids. The CDR3: CASTGTARAYNEQFF. The CDR3 DNA reads as TGTGCCAGTACCGGGACAGCCCGAGCCTACAATGAGCAGTTCTTC. The complete variable domain, with remaining parts taken from reference TRBV19 and TRBJ2-1, reads DGGITQSPKYLFRKEGQNVTLSCEQNLNHDAMYWYRQDPGQGLRLIYYSQIVNDFQKGDIAEGYSVSREKKESFPLTVTSAQKNPTAFYLCASTGTARAYNEQFFGPGTRLTVL.

The genes are TRBV3-1 (or the pseudogene TRBV3-2) and TRBJ1-3; D possibly corresponds to TRBD1 (5 bases). Trimming removed 4 bases from V and 0 bases from J, with 7 bases in between. This CDR3 spans 14 amino acids. CDR1 LGHDT and CDR2 YNNKEL come from the germline V gene (reference sequence). Written as DNA, the CDR3 is TGTGCCAGCAGCCCGGACACCTCTGGAAACACCATATATTTT. As protein: CASSPDTSGNTIYF.

The chain links TRBV18 to TRBJ2-1; D may be TRBD1 (5 bases). Germline V lookup: CDR1 KGHSH, CDR2 LQKENI. V was shortened by 2 bases and J by 6 bases, with 8 bases between the two germline ends. CDR3 size: 13 residues. CDR3 nucleotides: TGTGCCAGCTCACCAGTCCAGGGCAATGAGCAGTTCTTC. Protein: CASSPVQGNEQFF.

This sequence joins TRBV27 and TRBJ2-1; weak D call: TRBD1 (6 bases). V was shortened by 6 bases and J by 7 bases, with 16 bases between the two germline ends. Germline values: CDR1 MNHEY, CDR2 SMNVEV (reference sequence). The CDR3 sequence is 14 residues long. The CDR3 DNA is TGTGCCAGCAGAGGACAGACCTCTTTGAATGAGCAGTTCTTC. Its protein is CASRGQTSLNEQFF.

The V gene is TRBV3-1 (or the pseudogene TRBV3-2), the J gene TRBJ1-3, with no clear D. The CDR3 extends over 17 amino acids. V lost 1 base to trimming and J lost 0 bases, with 13 bases between them. Germline V gene lookup returns CDR1 LGHDT and CDR2 YNNKEL (reference sequence). The CDR3 nucleotides read TGTGCCAGCAGCCAAGCTTTTCGCACTTCCTCTGGAAACACCATATATTTT. It codes for CASSQAFRTSSGNTIYF.

Of note for this clone: Compared with germline, one end of the junction differs, possibly owing to a read error. The chain is built from TRBV7-7 and TRBJ2-1; 16 nucleotides align to TRBD2. This CDR3 has 15 amino acids. The germline V gene has CDR1 SSHAT and CDR2 FNYEAQ (reference sequence). The CDR3 DNA reads TGTGCTAGCAGCCTTGGGACTAGCGGGGGGGCTGAGCAGTTCTTC. Residues: CASSLGTSGGAEQFF.

V and J are TRBV6-6 and TRBJ2-5, with 8 bases lining up with TRBD2. With V trimmed by 2 bases and J by 5 bases, 4 bases remained unmatched. The CDR3 totals 14 residues. From germline, CDR1 is MNHNY and CDR2 SVGAGI (reference sequence). This CDR3 reads CASSYLGLVETQYF. The DNA for the CDR3 is TGTGCCAGCAGTTACCTGGGACTAGTTGAGACCCAGTACTTC.

The chain employs TRBV5-4 and TRBJ1-2; possibly TRBD1 for D (5 bases). The CDR3 sequence is 16 residues long. Trimming cost V 5 bases and J 5 bases, with 22 bases left between them. Germline CDR1 and CDR2: SGHNT and YYREEE (reference sequence). This chain's CDR3 is CASRLIGAGPQYGYTF. The CDR3, as DNA: TGTGCCAGCAGGCTCATAGGGGCTGGACCTCAATATGGCTACACCTTC.

The chain joins TRBV15 to TRBJ1-2; the match to TRBD1 covers 11 bases. Germline values: CDR1 LNHNV, CDR2 YYDKDF (reference sequence). This CDR3 contains 14 residues. The J segment lost 6 bases and the V segment lost 2 bases, leaving 2 bases of the junction unmatched. The CDR3 bases are TGTGCCACCAGCAGAATGGACAGGGGGCATGGCTACACCTTC. Translating it yields CATSRMDRGHGYTF.

This rearrangement joins TRBV7-2 to TRBJ2-3; D gene uncertain. This CDR3 contains 17 residues. CDR1 is SGHTA and CDR2 is FQGNSA in the germline V gene. The V end lost 1 base, the J end lost 1 base, and 15 bases lay between the germline ends. CDR3 coding DNA: TGTGCCAGCAGCTTAGGCTTTAGCTGGTTTGGCACAGATACGCAGTATTTT. Translation gives CASSLGFSWFGTDTQYF. Drawing the rest from reference TRBV7-2 and TRBJ2-3, the complete variable domain is GAGVSQSPSNKVTEKGKDVELRCDPISGHTALYWYRQSLGQGLEFLIYFQGNSAPDKSGLPSDRFSAERTGGSVSTLTIQRTQQEDSAVYLCASSLGFSWFGTDTQYFGPGTRLTVL.

The chain combines TRBV29-1 with TRBJ1-3; D ambiguous. The CDR3 is 14 residues long. Trimming stripped 6 bases from V and 3 bases from J, with 15 bases between. Germline CDR1 reads SQVTM; CDR2 reads ANQGSEA. The CDR3 DNA sequence: TGCAGCGTACAGAGCGGCCCGGGTGGAAACACCATATATTTT. Amino acids: CSVQSGPGGNTIYF.

The rearrangement uses TRBV6-5 and TRBJ2-4, with TRBD2 matching over 10 bases. CDR3 size: 16 residues. V dropped 3 bases and J dropped 4; count of bases not matched to a gene: 6. Germline CDR1 MNHEY, CDR2 SVGAGI. The CDR3 loop is CASSYRLAGVKNIQYF. In DNA, the CDR3 is TGTGCCAGCAGTTATCGGCTAGCGGGGGTAAAAAACATTCAGTACTTC.

The gene calls are TRBV6-4 and TRBJ2-7; tentatively, D is TRBD1 (6 bases). V was trimmed by 5 bases and J by 3 bases, leaving 17 bases between them. Germline V gene lookup returns CDR1 MRHNA and CDR2 SNTAGT. The CDR3 runs to 15 residues. The CDR3: CASSKNRVLLYEQYF. The CDR3 nucleotides read TGTGCCAGCAGTAAAAACAGGGTGCTTCTCTACGAGCAGTACTTC.

The chain recombines TRBV5-8 with TRBJ2-2; the D gene is possibly TRBD2 (6 bases). Germline CDR1 SGHTS, CDR2 YDEGEE. V dropped 4 bases and J dropped 1 base, with 14 bases sitting between them. The CDR3 length is 16 residues. The CDR3 spells CASSARGAVNTGELFF. The CDR3 nucleotides read TGTGCCAGCAGCGCACGCGGGGCTGTGAACACCGGGGAGCTGTTTTTT.